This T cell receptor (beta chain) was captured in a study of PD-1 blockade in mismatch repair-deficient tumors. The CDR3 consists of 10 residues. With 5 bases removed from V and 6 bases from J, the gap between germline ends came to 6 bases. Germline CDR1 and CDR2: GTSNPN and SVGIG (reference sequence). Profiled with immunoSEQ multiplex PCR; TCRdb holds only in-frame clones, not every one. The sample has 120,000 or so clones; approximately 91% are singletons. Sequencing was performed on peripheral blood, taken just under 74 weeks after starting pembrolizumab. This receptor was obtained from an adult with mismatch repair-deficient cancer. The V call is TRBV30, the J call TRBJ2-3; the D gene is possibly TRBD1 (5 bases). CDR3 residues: CAWAGDTQYF. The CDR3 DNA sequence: TGTGCCTGGGCAGGGGATACGCAGTATTTT.